The 12 T cell receptor beta chains listed next were all sequenced from one sample in a study of shared clonotypes between healthy human individuals. TCRdb keeps only in-frame clones here, not all; method: immunoSEQ multiplex PCR. The repertoire holds around 980,000 clones, with around 82% as singletons. Sequencing was performed on memory CD4+ T cells from PBMCs. Subset: CD45RA-negative fraction. The receptors were gathered from a man younger than 30 in good health. Some clones in this sample may be carry-over from other donors' samples.

This chain uses TRBV18 with TRBJ2-3; TRBD2 is a possible D gene (5 bases). V lost 1 base to trimming and J lost 2 bases, with 10 bases between them. The CDR3 consists of 15 residues. The germline CDR1 and CDR2 sequences are KGHSH and LQKENI. CDR3 loop: CASSPLATSTDTQYF. The DNA for the CDR3 is TGTGCCAGCTCACCACTAGCGACCTCCACAGATACGCAGTATTTT.

V gene TRBV28 combines with J gene TRBJ2-7, with TRBD2 as a possible D gene (5 bases). The CDR3 has 15 amino acids. The germline gives CDR1 MDHEN, CDR2 SYDVKM. V was trimmed by 5 bases and J by 1 base, leaving 15 bases between them. The CDR3 loop reads CASSPGGRSSYEQYF. For the CDR3, the DNA is TGTGCCAGCAGTCCCGGAGGACGCAGTTCCTACGAGCAGTACTTC. Drawing the rest from reference TRBV28 and TRBJ2-7, the complete variable domain is DVKVTQSSRYLVKRTGEKVFLECVQDMDHENMFWYRQDPGLGLRLIYFSYDVKMKEKGDIPEGYSVSREKKERFSLILESASTNQTSMYLCASSPGGRSSYEQYFGPGTRLTVT.

Worth noting for this clone: This specimen includes other DNA sequences encoding the same CDR3. This chain uses TRBV5-1 with TRBJ1-1; D gene unclear. CDR3 length: 14 amino acids. Per germline, CDR1 SGHRS and CDR2 YFSETQ. Trimming left V 4 bases short and J 2 bases short, with 12 bases between. The CDR3 spells CASSLSGVNTEAFF. CDR3 DNA: TGCGCCAGCAGCCTAAGTGGGGTTAACACTGAAGCTTTCTTT.

J is TRBJ1-2 and V is TRBV18, with D possibly matching TRBD1 (5 bases). In germline, CDR1 is KGHSH, CDR2 LQKENI. The CDR3 runs 16 residues. The V end was cut by 3 bases, the J end by 5 bases, with 19 bases between. CDR3 region: CASSPPARGQGYGYTF. The CDR3 DNA reads as TGTGCCAGCTCACCCCCGGCTAGGGGCCAAGGGTATGGCTACACCTTC.

The chain has TRBV6-1 and TRBJ2-7; D is unclear. The CDR3 totals 12 residues. From germline, CDR1 is MNHNS and CDR2 SASEGT. The V and J ends lost 8 bases and 3 bases respectively, with 11 bases between them. The CDR3 here is CASSAVYYEQYF. The CDR3 nucleotides are TGTGCCAGCTCGGCGGTCTACTACGAGCAGTACTTC.

This clone was recorded a few times. The chain couples TRBV7-2 to TRBJ2-7; the match to TRBD1 covers 8 bases. V shed 5 bases, J shed 7 bases, and the junction held 7 bases outside the gene matches. CDR3 length: 13 residues. Germline V gene data show CDR1 as SGHTA and CDR2 as FQGNSA. CDR3 sequence: CASSDGQGFEQYF. The CDR3 region has the DNA TGTGCCAGCAGCGATGGACAGGGTTTTGAGCAGTACTTC.

The chain recombines TRBV5-1 with TRBJ2-5, with D possibly being TRBD2 (5 bases). CDR1 is SGHRS and CDR2 is YFSETQ in the germline V gene. The CDR3 runs to 16 residues. V lost 3 bases, J lost 3 bases, and 18 bases lay in between. The CDR3 spells CASSSLSTGNKETQYF. CDR3 sequence (DNA): TGCGCCAGCAGCTCTCTGAGTACGGGAAATAAAGAGACCCAGTACTTC.

The CDR3 DNA reads TGTGCCAGCAGTGCAGGGGGAAGCTCTGGGGCCAACGTCCTGACTTTC. The encoded protein is CASSAGGSSGANVLTF. The chain employs TRBV25-1 and TRBJ2-6; 7 nucleotides line up with TRBD1. The germline V gene encodes CDR1 MGHDK and CDR2 SYGVNS. The CDR3 covers 16 residues. The V gene end was trimmed by 4 bases and the J gene end by 0 bases; junction bases not matched to a gene: 3.

This chain uses TRBV7-9 with TRBJ1-3; D unresolved. Trimming stripped 5 bases from V and 11 bases from J, with 13 bases between. This CDR3 is built from 12 residues. From germline, CDR1 is SEHNR and CDR2 FQNEAQ (reference sequence). This chain's CDR3 is CASSPMRAPIYF. Here the CDR3 DNA reads TGTGCCAGCAGCCCCATGAGGGCACCCATATATTTT.

This clone was seen repeatedly, ten times or more. J is TRBJ1-3 and V is TRBV2; tentative D call: TRBD1 (6 bases). The V end was cut by 8 bases, the J end by 0 bases, with 14 bases between. The CDR3 totals 15 residues. Germline lookup yields CDR1 SNHLY and CDR2 FYNNEI. CDR3 sequence (DNA): TGTGCCAGCGGCCCTGGACAGTTCTCTGGAAACACCATATATTTT. Amino acids: CASGPGQFSGNTIYF.

J is TRBJ2-3 and V is TRBV13; 7 nucleotides agree with TRBD1. V was clipped by 4 bases and J by 3 bases; unmatched bases: 7. CDR1 and CDR2 (germline): PRHDT, FYEKMQ (reference sequence). The CDR3 contains 15 residues. The CDR3 sequence: CASSYRQGGTDTQYF. As DNA, the CDR3 is TGTGCCAGCAGCTATAGACAGGGTGGGACAGATACGCAGTATTTT.

The rearrangement links TRBV13 to TRBJ1-1; D gene uncertain. CDR3 length: 14 residues. Germline CDR1 reads PRHDT; CDR2 reads FYEKMQ (reference sequence). Trimming shortened V by 2 bases and J by 4 bases, and 11 bases separated the two germline ends. As DNA, the CDR3 is TGTGCCAGCAGCTTAACCCTCCCCCGCACTGAAGCTTTCTTT. Residues: CASSLTLPRTEAFF.